The rows below give T cell receptor beta chains drawn from one sample of a study of OX40 agonist ivuxolimab in advanced cancers. The table came from immunoSEQ multiplex PCR; TCRdb's copy has only in-frame clones and leaves some out. The sample yields tens of thousands of clones, approximately 90% seen once. Sequencing was performed on CD4+ or CD8+ T cells sorted from blood, taken in a trial of the OX40 agonist ivuxolimab. The receptors stem from an adult with an advanced solid tumor such as melanoma, head and neck, liver or kidney cancer. CDR3s include the opening cysteine and the closing phenylalanine or tryptophan. A D gene is named only where the DNA matches it firmly. Clone sizes are given selectively: once, few, many, or a class where the clone is expanded.

length: 14; J: TRBJ2-7; D: -; V: TRBV7-9; size: -; DNA: TGTGCCAGCAGCTTATCGGGGGGCCTGGGAGAGCAGTACTTC; CDR3: CASSLSGGLGEQYF
length: 14; J: TRBJ1-2; D: -; V: TRBV2; size: -; DNA: TGTGCCAGCAGTGAACGGGCAGGGCCCTATGGCTACACCTTC; CDR3: CASSERAGPYGYTF
length: 16; J: TRBJ2-5; D: -; V: TRBV13; size: once; DNA: TGTGCCAGCAGCACCAGACAGGTTCTAAGCGGGGAGACCCAGTACTTC; CDR3: CASSTRQVLSGETQYF
length: 15; J: TRBJ1-4; D: -; V: TRBV5-1; size: -; DNA: TGCGCCAGCAGCAAACGGGGGGATGCTAATGAAAAACTGTTTTTT; CDR3: CASSKRGDANEKLFF
length: 15; J: TRBJ2-2; D: TRBD2; V: TRBV5-1; size: -; DNA: TGCGCCAGCAGGCGTAGCGGGGCGAACACCGGGGAGCTGTTTTTT; CDR3: CASRRSGANTGELFF
length: 15; J: TRBJ2-7; D: TRBD1; V: TRBV9; size: -; DNA: TGTGCCAGCAGCGTAGGACAGGGGTTTGACTACGAGCAGTACTTC; CDR3: CASSVGQGFDYEQYF
length: 12; J: TRBJ2-3; D: -; V: TRBV27; size: -; DNA: TGTGCCAGCAGTCCATCCACAGATACGCAGTATTTT; CDR3: CASSPSTDTQYF
length: 16; J: TRBJ2-7; D: -; V: TRBV9; size: -; DNA: TGTGCCAGCAGCTCCCAGGCGGACAGTTCATTCTACGAGCAGTACTTC; CDR3: CASSSQADSSFYEQYF
length: 14; J: TRBJ2-7; D: -; V: TRBV19; size: -; DNA: TGTGCCAGTAGTGTTAGCGCTAGCTCCTACGAGCAGTACTTC; CDR3: CASSVSASSYEQYF
length: 13; J: TRBJ2-5; D: TRBD2; V: TRBV5-8; size: -; DNA: TGTGCCAGCAGCTTGGCTCGGGAGGGGACCCAGTACTTC; CDR3: CASSLAREGTQYF
length: 12; J: TRBJ1-1; D: -; V: TRBV28; size: -; DNA: TGTGCCAGCAGACCCCAGAACACTGAAGCTTTCTTT; CDR3: CASRPQNTEAFF
length: 14; J: TRBJ2-5; D: TRBD1; V: TRBV5-1; size: -; DNA: TGCGCCAGCAGCTGGGGACAGTACCAAGAGACCCAGTACTTC; CDR3: CASSWGQYQETQYF
length: 14; J: TRBJ2-1; D: -; V: TRBV4-3; size: -; DNA: TGCGCCAGCAGCCAAGGGGGGTCCTCTCGCGAGCAGTTCTTC; CDR3: CASSQGGSSREQFF
length: 14; J: TRBJ2-1; D: TRBD1; V: TRBV7-3; size: -; DNA: TGTGCCAGCAGCTTCGGACAGGGGGCCAATGAGCAGTTCTTC; CDR3: CASSFGQGANEQFF
length: 15; J: TRBJ2-7; D: TRBD1; V: TRBV7-8; size: -; DNA: TGTGCCAGCAGCCCAAGGACAGGGGGACTCTACGAGCAGTACTTC; CDR3: CASSPRTGGLYEQYF
length: 15; J: TRBJ2-7; D: TRBD1; V: TRBV6-1; size: -; DNA: TGTGCCAGCAGTGAAATGACAGGGTGGCAAAACGAGCAGTACTTC; CDR3: CASSEMTGWQNEQYF
length: 19; J: TRBJ2-1; D: TRBD1; V: TRBV15; size: -; DNA: TGTGCCACCAGCAGAGATTTGGGATTTACAGGGGTTTGGCCCGATGAGCAGTTCTTC; CDR3: CATSRDLGFTGVWPDEQFF
length: 15; J: TRBJ2-3; D: TRBD1; V: TRBV13; size: few; DNA: TGTGCCAGCAGCTTTTGGGACAGGGACACAGATACGCAGTATTTT; CDR3: CASSFWDRDTDTQYF
length: 12; J: TRBJ2-7; D: TRBD2; V: TRBV18; size: -; DNA: TGTGCCAGCTCACCACGGGAGGGAAAGCAGTACTTC; CDR3: CASSPREGKQYF
length: 16; J: TRBJ2-3; D: TRBD2; V: TRBV28; size: -; DNA: TGTGCCAGCAGTTTATTCGCGGGAGGGGGCACAGATACGCAGTATTTT; CDR3: CASSLFAGGGTDTQYF
length: 16; J: TRBJ1-1; D: -; V: TRBV28; size: -; DNA: TGTGCCAGCAGTTTGTTCATCTTCCGGGGGTACACTGAAGCTTTCTTT; CDR3: CASSLFIFRGYTEAFF
length: 15; J: TRBJ2-5; D: -; V: TRBV21-1; size: -; DNA: TGTGCCAGCAGCAAATGTCGGGAGACCCAAGAGACCCAGTACTTC; CDR3: CASSKCRETQETQYF
length: 15; J: TRBJ1-2; D: TRBD1; V: TRBV6-6; size: -; DNA: TGTGCCAGCACCGGGACAGGGCAGGGGAACTATGGCTACACCTTC; CDR3: CASTGTGQGNYGYTF